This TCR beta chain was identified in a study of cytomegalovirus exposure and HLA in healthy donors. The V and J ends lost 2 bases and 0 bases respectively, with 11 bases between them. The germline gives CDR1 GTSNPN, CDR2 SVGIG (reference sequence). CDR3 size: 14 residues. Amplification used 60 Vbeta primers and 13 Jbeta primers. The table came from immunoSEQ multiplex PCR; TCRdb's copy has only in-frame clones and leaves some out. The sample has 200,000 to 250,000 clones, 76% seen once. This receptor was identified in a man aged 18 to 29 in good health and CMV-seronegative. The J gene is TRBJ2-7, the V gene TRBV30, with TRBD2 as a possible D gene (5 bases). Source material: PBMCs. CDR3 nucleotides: TGTGCCTGGAGTAGCGGTGTGGGCTCCTACGAGCAGTACTTC. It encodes CAWSSGVGSYEQYF.